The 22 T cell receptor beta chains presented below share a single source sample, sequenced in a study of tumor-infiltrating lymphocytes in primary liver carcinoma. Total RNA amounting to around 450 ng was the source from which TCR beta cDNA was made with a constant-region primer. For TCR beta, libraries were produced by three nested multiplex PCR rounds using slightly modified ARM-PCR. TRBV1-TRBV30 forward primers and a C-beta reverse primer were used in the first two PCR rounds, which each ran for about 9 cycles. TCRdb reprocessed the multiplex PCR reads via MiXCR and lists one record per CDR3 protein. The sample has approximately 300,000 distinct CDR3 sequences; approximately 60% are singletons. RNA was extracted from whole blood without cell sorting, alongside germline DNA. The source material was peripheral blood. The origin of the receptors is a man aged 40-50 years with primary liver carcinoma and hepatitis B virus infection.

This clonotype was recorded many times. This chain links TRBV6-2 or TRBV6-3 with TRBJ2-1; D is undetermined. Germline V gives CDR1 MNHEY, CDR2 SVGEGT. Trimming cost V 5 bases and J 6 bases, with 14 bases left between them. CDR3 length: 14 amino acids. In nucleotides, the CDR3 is TGTGCCAGCAGTCCTCCCAATAGTGTCAATGAGCAGTTCTTC. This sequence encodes CASSPPNSVNEQFF.

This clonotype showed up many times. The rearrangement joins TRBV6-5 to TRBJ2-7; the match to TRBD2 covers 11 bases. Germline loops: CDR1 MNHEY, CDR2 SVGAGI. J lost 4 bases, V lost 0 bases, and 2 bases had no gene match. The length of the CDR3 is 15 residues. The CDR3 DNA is TGTGCCAGCAGTTACTCCGGGACTAGCGGATACGAGCAGTACTTC. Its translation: CASSYSGTSGYEQYF.

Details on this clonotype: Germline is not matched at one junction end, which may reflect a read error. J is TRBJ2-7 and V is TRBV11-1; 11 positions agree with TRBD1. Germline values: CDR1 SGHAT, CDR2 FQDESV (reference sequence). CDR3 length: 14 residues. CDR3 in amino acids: CASSGDRGIDEQHF. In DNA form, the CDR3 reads TGTGCCAGCAGTGGGGACAGGGGGATCGACGAGCAGCACTTC.

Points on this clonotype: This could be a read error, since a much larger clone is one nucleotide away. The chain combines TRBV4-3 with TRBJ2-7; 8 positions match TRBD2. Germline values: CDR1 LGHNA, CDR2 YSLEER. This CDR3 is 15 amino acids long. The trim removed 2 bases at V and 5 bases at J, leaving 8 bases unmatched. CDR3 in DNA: TGCGCCAGCAGCCAAAATCGCGGGAGGTCAAACGAGCAGTACTTC. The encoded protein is CASSQNRGRSNEQYF.

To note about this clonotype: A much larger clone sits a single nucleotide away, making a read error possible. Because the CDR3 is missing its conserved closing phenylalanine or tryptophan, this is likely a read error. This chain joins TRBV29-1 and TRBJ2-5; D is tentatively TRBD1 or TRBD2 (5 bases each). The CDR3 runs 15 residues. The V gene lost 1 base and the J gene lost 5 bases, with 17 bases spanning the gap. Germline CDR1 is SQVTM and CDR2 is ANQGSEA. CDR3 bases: TGCAGCGTTGAAGTCTCAAGGGGAGTGGGGGAGACCCAGTACTCC. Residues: CSVEVSRGVGETQYS.

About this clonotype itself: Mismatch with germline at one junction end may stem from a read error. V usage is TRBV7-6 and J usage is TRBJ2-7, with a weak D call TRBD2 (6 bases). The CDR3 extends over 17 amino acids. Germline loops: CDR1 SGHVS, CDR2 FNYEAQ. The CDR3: CASSFGERGGGSYEQHF. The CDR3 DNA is TGTGCCAGCAGCTTTGGCGAGAGAGGAGGAGGGTCCTACGAGCAGCACTTC.

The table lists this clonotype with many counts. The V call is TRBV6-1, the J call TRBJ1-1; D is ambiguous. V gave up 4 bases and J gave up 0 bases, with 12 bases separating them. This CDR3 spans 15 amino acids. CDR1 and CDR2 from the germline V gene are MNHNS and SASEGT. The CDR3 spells CASSVGGGVNTEAFF. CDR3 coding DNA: TGTGCCAGCAGTGTTGGAGGTGGGGTGAACACTGAAGCTTTCTTT.

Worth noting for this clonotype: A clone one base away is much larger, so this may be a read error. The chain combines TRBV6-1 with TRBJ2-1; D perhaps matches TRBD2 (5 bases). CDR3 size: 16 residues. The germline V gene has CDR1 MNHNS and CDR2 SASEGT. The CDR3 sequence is CASSEVMRASYNGQFF. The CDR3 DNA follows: TGTGCCAGCAGTGAAGTTATGAGGGCCTCCTACAATGGGCAGTTCTTC.

CDR3 coding DNA: TGTGCCATCAGTGCCGAGCCCACACGGACTGAAGCTTTCTTT. Its translation is CAISAEPTRTEAFF. The rearrangement uses TRBV10-3 and TRBJ1-1; D unresolved. The V end was cut by 4 bases, the J end by 5 bases, with 14 bases between. This CDR3 is built from 14 residues. CDR1 is ENHRY and CDR2 is SYGVKD in the germline V gene.

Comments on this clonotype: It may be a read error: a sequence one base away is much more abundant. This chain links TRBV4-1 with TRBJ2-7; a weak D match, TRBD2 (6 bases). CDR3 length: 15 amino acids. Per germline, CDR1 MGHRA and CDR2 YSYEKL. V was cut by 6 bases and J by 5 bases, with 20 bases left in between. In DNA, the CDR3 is TGCGCCAGCAGACCGGAGTTAGCGGTAGTGAACGAGCAGTACTTC. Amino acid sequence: CASRPELAVVNEQYF.

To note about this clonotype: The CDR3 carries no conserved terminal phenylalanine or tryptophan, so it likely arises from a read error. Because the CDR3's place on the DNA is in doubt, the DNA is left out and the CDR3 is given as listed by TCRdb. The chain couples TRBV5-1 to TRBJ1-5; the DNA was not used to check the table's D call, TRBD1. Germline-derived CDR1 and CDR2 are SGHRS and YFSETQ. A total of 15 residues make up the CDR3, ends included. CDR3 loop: CASSLRPGADQPQRS.

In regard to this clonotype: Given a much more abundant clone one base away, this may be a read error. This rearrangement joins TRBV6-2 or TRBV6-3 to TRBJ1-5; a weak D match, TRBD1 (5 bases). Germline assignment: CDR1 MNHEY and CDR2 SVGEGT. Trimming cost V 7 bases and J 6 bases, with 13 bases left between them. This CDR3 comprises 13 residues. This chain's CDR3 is CASIAGATQPQHF. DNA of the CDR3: TGTGCCAGCATTGCCGGGGCCACTCAGCCCCAGCATTTT.

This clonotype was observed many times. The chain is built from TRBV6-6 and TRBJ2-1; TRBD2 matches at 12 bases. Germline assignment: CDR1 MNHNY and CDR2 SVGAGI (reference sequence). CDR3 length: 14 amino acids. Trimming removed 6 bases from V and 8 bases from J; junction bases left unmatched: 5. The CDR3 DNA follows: TGTGCCAGCAGACTGACTAGCGGGAGCTATGAGCAGTTCTTC. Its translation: CASRLTSGSYEQFF.

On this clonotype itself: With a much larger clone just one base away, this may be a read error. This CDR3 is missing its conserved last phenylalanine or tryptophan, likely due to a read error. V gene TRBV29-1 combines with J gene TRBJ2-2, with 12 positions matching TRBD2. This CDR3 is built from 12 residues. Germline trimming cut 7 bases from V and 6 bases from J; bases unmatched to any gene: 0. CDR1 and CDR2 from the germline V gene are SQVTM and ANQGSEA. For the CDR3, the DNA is TGCAGCGGACTAGCGGGAGCCGGGGAGCTGTTTTCT. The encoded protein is CSGLAGAGELFS.

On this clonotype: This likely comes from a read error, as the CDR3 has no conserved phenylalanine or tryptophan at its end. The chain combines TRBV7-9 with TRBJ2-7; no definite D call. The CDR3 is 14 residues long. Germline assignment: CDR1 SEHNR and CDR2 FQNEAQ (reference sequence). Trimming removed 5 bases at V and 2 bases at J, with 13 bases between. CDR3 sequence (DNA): TGTGCCAGCAGCCCCCTGGGCGGTCCCTACGAGCAGTACTTA. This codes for CASSPLGGPYEQYL.

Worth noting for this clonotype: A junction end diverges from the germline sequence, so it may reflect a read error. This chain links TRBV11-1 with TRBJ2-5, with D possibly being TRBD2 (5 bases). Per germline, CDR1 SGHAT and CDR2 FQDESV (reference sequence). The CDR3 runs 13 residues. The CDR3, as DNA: TGTGCCATCAGCTTAGGACTCGGGGAGACCCAGTACTTC. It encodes CAISLGLGETQYF.

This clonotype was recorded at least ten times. The CDR3 nucleotides are TGTGCCAGCAGCCCCCTACAGGGATCAGATACGCAGTATTTT. Translation: CASSPLQGSDTQYF. The J gene is TRBJ2-3, the V gene TRBV6-2 or TRBV6-3; a weak D match, TRBD1 (6 bases). V was pared by 6 bases and J by 4 bases, with 14 bases between. This CDR3 spans 14 amino acids. CDR1 MNHEY and CDR2 SVGEGT come from the germline V gene.

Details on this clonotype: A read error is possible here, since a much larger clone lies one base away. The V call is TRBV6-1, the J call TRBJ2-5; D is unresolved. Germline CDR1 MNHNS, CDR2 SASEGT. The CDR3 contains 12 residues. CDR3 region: CASTRNQETQNF. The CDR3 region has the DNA TGTGCCAGCACTCGAAACCAAGAGACCCAGAACTTC.

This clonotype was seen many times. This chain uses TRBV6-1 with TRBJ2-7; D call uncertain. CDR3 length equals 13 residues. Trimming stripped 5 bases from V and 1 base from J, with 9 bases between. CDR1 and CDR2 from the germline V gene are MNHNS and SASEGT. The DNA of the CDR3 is TGTGCCAGCAGTAAAGGGCCTTCCTACGAGCAGTACTTC. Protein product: CASSKGPSYEQYF.

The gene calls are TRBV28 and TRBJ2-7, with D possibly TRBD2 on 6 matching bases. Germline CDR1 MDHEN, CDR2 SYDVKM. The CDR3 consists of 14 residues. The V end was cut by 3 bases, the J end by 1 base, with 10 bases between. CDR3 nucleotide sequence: TGTGCCAGCAGTTTTGCGGGACTTTCCTACGAGCAGTACTTC. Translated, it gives CASSFAGLSYEQYF. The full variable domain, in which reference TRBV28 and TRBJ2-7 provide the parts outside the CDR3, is DVKVTQSSRYLVKRTGEKVFLECVQDMDHENMFWYRQDPGLGLRLIYFSYDVKMKEKGDIPEGYSVSREKKERFSLILESASTNQTSMYLCASSFAGLSYEQYFGPGTRLTVT.

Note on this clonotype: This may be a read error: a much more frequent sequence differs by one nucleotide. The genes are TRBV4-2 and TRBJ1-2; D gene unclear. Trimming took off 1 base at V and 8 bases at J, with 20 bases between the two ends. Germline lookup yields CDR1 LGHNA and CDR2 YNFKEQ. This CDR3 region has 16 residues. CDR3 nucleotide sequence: TGTGCCAGCAGCCAAGTTCCGCCGGGAACGGCGGTCGGCTACACCTTC. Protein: CASSQVPPGTAVGYTF.

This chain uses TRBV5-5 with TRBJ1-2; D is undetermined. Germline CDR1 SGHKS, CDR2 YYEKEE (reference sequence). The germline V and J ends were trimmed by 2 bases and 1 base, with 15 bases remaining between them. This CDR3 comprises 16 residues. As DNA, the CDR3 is TGTGCCAGCAGCTTTACTCCGTGCCGTCATAACTATGGCTACACCTTC. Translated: CASSFTPCRHNYGYTF.